These 32 T cell receptor beta chains came from one sample sequenced in a study of T cell responses to AZD1222 COVID-19 vaccine. TCRdb's table, derived via immunoSEQ multiplex PCR, lists solely in-frame clones and lacks some. The table includes around 99,000 clones, more than 70% detected once. The sequencing here drew on peripheral blood, taken on day 0 of AZD1222 vaccination. Receptor source: an adult in good health.

The rearrangement uses TRBV3-1 (or the pseudogene TRBV3-2) and TRBJ2-3; a weak D match, TRBD2 (6 bases). The V and J ends lost 2 bases and 2 bases respectively, with 14 bases between them. Germline lookup yields CDR1 LGHDT and CDR2 YNNKEL (reference sequence). The length of the CDR3 is 16 residues. This chain's CDR3 is CASSQLGLAITDTQYF. For the CDR3, the DNA is TGTGCCAGCAGCCAATTAGGGCTAGCGATCACAGATACGCAGTATTTT.

This chain uses TRBV6-4 with TRBJ1-2; D might be TRBD1 (6 bases). V lost 0 bases and J 4 bases, leaving 12 bases between the germline ends. The CDR3 has 15 amino acids. Germline CDR1 reads MRHNA; CDR2 reads SNTAGT. In DNA form, the CDR3 reads TGTGCCAGCAGTGACTCGAGGGGGGGCCTCTATGGCTACACCTTC. Translated, it gives CASSDSRGGLYGYTF.

The CDR3 nucleotides are TGTGCCAGCGCCCCGACAGGGAATCAGCCCCAGCATTTT. It yields the protein CASAPTGNQPQHF. This chain joins TRBV12-3 or TRBV12-4 and TRBJ1-5, with TRBD1 matching over 7 bases. The CDR3 runs to 13 residues. Germline trimming cut 8 bases from V and 4 bases from J; bases unmatched to any gene: 5.

The chain has TRBV19 and TRBJ2-3; maybe TRBD1 (6 bases). CDR3 length equals 15 residues. Trimming cost V 6 bases and J 1 base, with 14 bases left between them. Per germline, CDR1 LNHDA and CDR2 SQIVND (reference sequence). CDR3 DNA: TGTGCCAGTAGCGATGGGGCAGGGGGCACAGATACGCAGTATTTT. It yields the protein CASSDGAGGTDTQYF.

This rearrangement joins TRBV28 to TRBJ2-1; 10 positions match TRBD2. This CDR3 region has 16 residues. Germline CDR1 is MDHEN and CDR2 is SYDVKM. Trimming took 6 bases from V and 7 from J; bases not matched to a gene: 12. In nucleotides, the CDR3 is TGTGCCAGCAGCAACCTGAGCGGGAGGGCCCGTAATGAGCAGTTCTTC. This gives the protein CASSNLSGRARNEQFF. The full variable domain, completed using reference TRBV28 and TRBJ2-1, is DVKVTQSSRYLVKRTGEKVFLECVQDMDHENMFWYRQDPGLGLRLIYFSYDVKMKEKGDIPEGYSVSREKKERFSLILESASTNQTSMYLCASSNLSGRARNEQFFGPGTRLTVL.

The CDR3 region has the DNA TGTGCCAGCAGCTTACGACCCTTGGACACCGGGGAGCTGTTTTTT. Translation: CASSLRPLDTGELFF. The V and J genes are TRBV7-3 and TRBJ2-2, with D uncertain. Germline-derived CDR1 and CDR2 are SGHTA and FQGTGA. The ends were cut back, 2 bases at V and 3 bases at J, with 10 bases in the middle. This CDR3 has 15 amino acids.

V gene TRBV29-1 combines with J gene TRBJ1-2; D possibly corresponds to TRBD1 (6 bases). V lost 6 bases, J lost 8 bases, and 25 bases lay in between. The CDR3 runs 15 residues. CDR1 and CDR2 from the germline V gene are SQVTM and ANQGSEA. This chain's CDR3 is CSVKGWRGLYDGYTF. CDR3 bases: TGCAGCGTAAAAGGCTGGCGGGGGCTCTATGACGGCTACACCTTC.

The chain uses TRBV10-3 and TRBJ1-1; 8 bases fit TRBD1. Germline-derived CDR1 and CDR2 are ENHRY and SYGVKD. The CDR3 runs to 15 residues. V lost 2 bases, J lost 0 bases, and 2 bases stayed unmatched. CDR3 sequence (DNA): TGTGCCATCAGTGAGAGGACAGGGATGAACACTGAAGCTTTCTTT. Its translation is CAISERTGMNTEAFF.

CDR3 protein: CASSPSREIGYGYTF. CDR3 bases: TGTGCCAGCTCACCTTCAAGGGAGATCGGCTATGGCTACACCTTC. The chain uses TRBV18 and TRBJ1-2; D not resolved. CDR1 is KGHSH and CDR2 is LQKENI in the germline V gene. The V and J ends lost 3 bases and 4 bases respectively, with 15 bases between them. CDR3 length equals 15 residues.

The chain uses TRBV28 and TRBJ1-2; TRBD1 matches at 10 bases. The CDR3 spans 14 residues. Per germline, CDR1 MDHEN and CDR2 SYDVKM. J gave up 5 bases and V 10 bases, and 10 bases lay outside the gene matches. CDR3 sequence: CATCRDRGGYGYTF. The CDR3 DNA follows: TGTGCCACCTGTCGGGACAGGGGTGGGTATGGCTACACCTTC.

This chain uses TRBV5-4 with TRBJ1-1, with D perhaps matching TRBD1 (5 bases). The CDR3 is made up of 14 amino acids. The germline CDR1 and CDR2 sequences are SGHNT and YYREEE (reference sequence). The germline V and J ends were trimmed by 0 bases and 2 bases, with 8 bases remaining between them. The DNA of the CDR3 is TGTGCCAGCAGCTTGGGACAGAGAAACACTGAAGCTTTCTTT. Protein product: CASSLGQRNTEAFF.

The chain recombines TRBV18 with TRBJ1-2; D may be TRBD1 (6 bases). Trimming removed 6 bases from V and 4 bases from J, with 15 bases in between. The CDR3 loop spans 14 amino acids. Germline values: CDR1 KGHSH, CDR2 LQKENI. CDR3 protein: CASSPIRDTYGYTF. CDR3 nucleotides: TGTGCCAGCTCCCCGATCCGGGACACCTATGGCTACACCTTC.

This chain connects TRBV5-4 to TRBJ2-7; 9 bases line up with TRBD2. CDR1 is SGHNT and CDR2 is YYREEE in the germline V gene (reference sequence). The CDR3 length is 16 residues. Losses at the gene ends were 0 bases for V and 6 bases for J; bases not matched to a gene: 10. The CDR3: CASSLESSGLAVEQYF. The DNA for the CDR3 is TGTGCCAGCAGCTTGGAATCCTCGGGACTAGCTGTCGAGCAGTACTTC. The whole variable domain, filled in from reference TRBV5-4 and TRBJ2-7, reads ETGVTQSPTHLIKTRGQQVTLRCSSQSGHNTVSWYQQALGQGPQFIFQYYREEENGRGNFPPRFSGLQFPNYSSELNVNALELDDSALYLCASSLESSGLAVEQYFGPGTRLTVT.

This clone was detected once. The chain couples TRBV5-4 to TRBJ1-2; a weak D match, TRBD1 (5 bases). The CDR3 spans 14 residues. Germline loops: CDR1 SGHNT, CDR2 YYREEE (reference sequence). The V gene lost 4 bases and the J gene lost 3 bases, with 13 bases spanning the gap. In nucleotides, the CDR3 is TGTGCCAGCAGCAGACCCGGGACTGACTATGGCTACACCTTC. Its protein is CASSRPGTDYGYTF.

This clone was counted a single time. The chain employs TRBV13 and TRBJ1-3; the match to TRBD1 covers 7 bases. CDR3 length equals 15 residues. Germline V gives CDR1 PRHDT, CDR2 FYEKMQ (reference sequence). Trimming cost V 5 bases and J 0 bases; bases outside gene matches: 4. Here the CDR3 DNA reads TGTGCCAGCAGCGCATACAGGGGCTCTGGAAACACCATATATTTT. Translated, it gives CASSAYRGSGNTIYF.

The chain employs TRBV5-3 and TRBJ1-3; D might be TRBD1 (6 bases). TRBV5-3 is placed among ORFs of uncertain function. The CDR3 runs to 16 residues. V was trimmed by 2 bases and J by 3 bases, leaving 15 bases between them. CDR3 DNA: TGTGCCAGAAGCTTTGACAGGAGCGTATGTGGAAACACCATATATTTT. Translating it yields CARSFDRSVCGNTIYF.

DNA of the CDR3: TGTGCCAGCAGCTCTACAGGCCAGGGGGCACCCTTGAGGCAGTACTTC. Translation: CASSSTGQGAPLRQYF. V is TRBV7-2 and J is TRBJ2-7; 8 bases align to TRBD1. CDR1 SGHTA and CDR2 FQGNSA come from the germline V gene. This CDR3 contains 16 residues. V trimming: 4 bases; J trimming: 9 bases; junction bases outside the gene matches: 17.

The chain has TRBV7-2 and TRBJ1-5, with 8 bases aligning to TRBD1. The CDR3 has 17 residues. J lost 1 base, V lost 1 base, and 6 bases had no gene match. Germline-derived CDR1 and CDR2 are SGHTA and FQGNSA. The CDR3 DNA follows: TGTGCCAGCAGCTTAGTGGCAGGGGGCTTCAGCAATCAGCCCCAGCATTTT. It is translated as CASSLVAGGFSNQPQHF.

On this clone: This sample includes further DNA sequences coding for the same CDR3. The J gene is TRBJ1-5, the V gene TRBV19; weak D call: TRBD1 (6 bases). The V gene's germline CDR1 is LNHDA and CDR2 SQIVND (reference sequence). This CDR3 is built from 13 residues. Trimming pared 2 bases from V and 6 bases from J, leaving 8 bases between. CDR3 bases: TGTGCCAGTAGTATACAGGGGAGTCAGCCCCAGCATTTT. Its protein product is CASSIQGSQPQHF.

This clone was seen a handful of times. CDR3 in amino acids: CASSLIPQGRDEQYF. CDR3 coding DNA: TGCGCCAGCAGCTTAATTCCGCAGGGGAGGGACGAGCAGTACTTC. The J gene is TRBJ2-7, the V gene TRBV5-1; tentatively, D is TRBD2 (7 bases). The V end lost 2 bases, the J end lost 5 bases, and 17 bases lay between the germline ends. Germline V lookup: CDR1 SGHRS, CDR2 YFSETQ. This CDR3 has 15 residues.

The chain recombines TRBV4-3 with TRBJ2-1; D possibly corresponds to TRBD2 (7 bases). Trimming shortened V by 0 bases and J by 8 bases, and 20 bases separated the two germline ends. CDR1 and CDR2 (germline): LGHNA, YSLEER. The CDR3 is made up of 17 amino acids. In DNA form, the CDR3 reads TGCGCCAGCAGCCAAGATTGTGGCGGGGGCCTTTGTTATGAGCAGTTCTTC. This encodes CASSQDCGGGLCYEQFF.

This rearrangement joins TRBV29-1 to TRBJ2-7; 9 nucleotides align to TRBD1. After removal of 6 bases from V and 3 bases from J, the junction contained 6 bases not matched to a gene. The CDR3 has 13 amino acids. Germline V gene sequence: CDR1 SQVTM, CDR2 ANQGSEA. The CDR3 reads CSVLGTGNYEQYF. CDR3 nucleotides: TGCAGCGTCCTGGGGACAGGGAACTACGAGCAGTACTTC.

This clone was seen a single time. This sequence joins TRBV7-9 and TRBJ2-7; a weak D match, TRBD2 (5 bases). Germline lookup yields CDR1 SEHNR and CDR2 FQNEAQ (reference sequence). The CDR3 has 13 amino acids. The V and J ends lost 5 bases and 5 bases respectively, with 13 bases between them. The CDR3 coding sequence is TGTGCCAGCAGCCAAGAGGGAAGGAACGAGCAGTACTTC. This sequence encodes CASSQEGRNEQYF.

This chain joins TRBV12-3 or TRBV12-4 and TRBJ1-2; D call uncertain. This CDR3 spans 11 amino acids. V lost 4 bases to trimming and J lost 8 bases, with 8 bases between them. The CDR3 DNA reads TGTGCCAGCAGTTCCTCTGGGGGCTACACCTTC. This gives the protein CASSSSGGYTF.

The chain employs TRBV9 and TRBJ2-5; D may be TRBD1 (6 bases). The CDR3 length is 16 residues. Trimming pared 0 bases from V and 7 bases from J, leaving 19 bases between. CDR1 and CDR2 (germline): SGDLS, YYNGEE. The CDR3 reads CASSVAGTSTIWTQYF. The CDR3 DNA sequence: TGTGCCAGCAGCGTAGCCGGGACAAGTACCATATGGACCCAGTACTTC.

The chain employs TRBV7-6 and TRBJ1-3, with D hard to call. The length of the CDR3 is 16 residues. The V end was cut by 5 bases, the J end by 2 bases, with 16 bases between. CDR1 is SGHVS, CDR2 FNYEAQ, per germline. CDR3 sequence reads: CASSPRGGNAGNTIYF. The CDR3 DNA follows: TGTGCCAGCAGCCCCCGGGGAGGGAATGCTGGAAACACCATATATTTT.

V usage is TRBV11-2 and J usage is TRBJ2-7, with 9 bases identical to TRBD2. The CDR3 totals 14 residues. Unmatched junction bases numbered 10, after V lost 8 bases and J lost 5 bases. Germline values: CDR1 SGHAT, CDR2 FQNNGV. The CDR3 region has the DNA TGTGCCAGCCACTCCTTAGCGGGAGTCCACGAGCAGTACTTC. This codes for CASHSLAGVHEQYF.

V is TRBV9 and J is TRBJ1-1; 12 bases line up with TRBD1. Trimming removed 1 base from V and 4 bases from J; junction bases left unmatched: 11. The CDR3 runs to 18 residues. CDR1 is SGDLS, CDR2 YYNGEE, per germline. The CDR3 nucleotides read TGTGCCAGCAGCGTAATGGGGACAGGGGGCGCTTTGGGCACTGAAGCTTTCTTT. Translating it yields CASSVMGTGGALGTEAFF.

CDR3 sequence (DNA): TGTGCCAGCAGCTTGGGAGGGGGAGAGACCCAGTACTTC. Translated, it gives CASSLGGGETQYF. The chain combines TRBV11-3 with TRBJ2-5; TRBD2 might be the D (7 bases). Germline V gene sequence: CDR1 SGHNT, CDR2 YENEEA. V dropped 3 bases and J dropped 4 bases, with 9 bases sitting between them. The CDR3 has 13 residues.

The chain employs TRBV6-2 or TRBV6-3 and TRBJ2-7; D unresolved. The CDR3 is made up of 12 amino acids. CDR1 is MNHEY and CDR2 is SVGEGT in the germline V gene. With 0 bases removed from V and 6 bases from J, the gap between germline ends came to 6 bases. The DNA of the CDR3 is TGTGCCAGCAGTTACTCTACTACCGAGCAGTACTTC. Its protein product is CASSYSTTEQYF.

This chain connects TRBV5-1 to TRBJ1-3; TRBD1 might be the D (5 bases). This CDR3 contains 16 residues. Germline-derived CDR1 and CDR2 are SGHRS and YFSETQ. Trimming took off 4 bases at V and 1 base at J, with 15 bases between the two ends. CDR3 in amino acids: CASSQGTAASGNTIYF. CDR3 coding DNA: TGCGCCAGCAGCCAAGGGACGGCAGCTTCTGGAAACACCATATATTTT.

This chain links TRBV5-1 with TRBJ2-7, with D possibly TRBD2 on 5 matching bases. The CDR3 contains 13 residues. In germline, CDR1 is SGHRS, CDR2 YFSETQ. V was shortened by 0 bases and J by 3 bases, with 7 bases between the two germline ends. The CDR3 region is CASSLAGIYEQYF. DNA for the CDR3: TGCGCCAGCAGCTTGGCCGGGATCTACGAGCAGTACTTC.